This entry lists 20 T cell receptor beta chains sequenced from one sample in a study of cytomegalovirus exposure and HLA in healthy donors. PCR employed 60 Vbeta and 13 Jbeta primers. Some clones are missing from TCRdb's copy, which holds only in-frame ones; the method was immunoSEQ multiplex PCR. The sample yields some 180,000 clones, 80% to 90% seen once. Sequencing was carried out using PBMCs. The origin of the receptors is a girl aged 2-10 years in good health and CMV-seropositive.

This clone has just one count. The CDR3 region has the DNA TGTGCCAGCAGCTCATTTTTCACAGGGATTACTAACTATGGCTACACCTTC. Encoded protein: CASSSFFTGITNYGYTF. This chain uses TRBV9 with TRBJ1-2; tentative D call: TRBD1 (6 bases). Deletions cut 4 bases from V and 0 bases from J, with 19 bases between. Germline V gene sequence: CDR1 SGDLS, CDR2 YYNGEE. This CDR3 has 17 amino acids.

The CDR3: CASSLETGDTEAFF. The DNA for the CDR3 is TGTGCCAGCAGCTTGGAAACAGGGGACACTGAAGCTTTCTTT. V is TRBV7-8 and J is TRBJ1-1, with TRBD1 matching 7 bases. V shed 3 bases, J shed 3 bases, and the junction held 4 bases outside the gene matches. CDR1 is SGHVS and CDR2 is FQNEAQ in the germline V gene. This CDR3 has 14 amino acids.

The chain recombines TRBV15 with TRBJ2-1; D unresolved. In germline, CDR1 is LNHNV, CDR2 YYDKDF (reference sequence). Trimming removed 1 base at V and 0 bases at J, with 7 bases between. The CDR3 runs 15 residues. The CDR3 DNA sequence: TGTGCCACCAGCAGAGGAGATTTCTCCTACAATGAGCAGTTCTTC. It translates to CATSRGDFSYNEQFF. The variable domain in full, with the rest retrieved from reference TRBV15 and TRBJ2-1, is DAMVIQNPRYQVTQFGKPVTLSCSQTLNHNVMYWYQQKSSQAPKLLFHYYDKDFNNEADTPDNFQSRRPNTSFCFLDIRSPGLGDTAMYLCATSRGDFSYNEQFFGPGTRLTVL.

This clone is a singleton in its sample. The gene calls are TRBV11-3 and TRBJ2-5; TRBD2 agrees at 7 bases. The CDR3 totals 18 residues. Germline CDR1 is SGHNT and CDR2 is YENEEA. Germline trimming cut 1 base from V and 4 bases from J; bases unmatched to any gene: 15. This CDR3 is CASSLGRAEAGEGETQYF. The CDR3 nucleotides are TGTGCCAGCAGCTTAGGCCGTGCGGAGGCGGGAGAAGGAGAGACCCAGTACTTC.

A single count supports this clone. This chain uses TRBV5-1 with TRBJ2-3, with D hard to call. Germline-derived CDR1 and CDR2 are SGHRS and YFSETQ. Trimming left V 5 bases short and J 1 base short, with 14 bases between. The CDR3 contains 15 residues. This chain's CDR3 is CASRSRGTGTDTQYF. The CDR3 region has the DNA TGCGCCAGCAGGTCCCGTGGCACAGGCACAGATACGCAGTATTTT.

The chain couples TRBV7-2 to TRBJ1-5, with D perhaps TRBD1 (6 bases). This CDR3 is built from 18 residues. From germline, CDR1 is SGHTA and CDR2 FQGNSA. V was shortened by 2 bases and J by 0 bases, with 17 bases between the two germline ends. CDR3 region: CASSLSARGPYSNQPQHF. The CDR3 bases are TGTGCCAGCAGCTTATCCGCCAGGGGTCCTTATAGCAATCAGCCCCAGCATTTT.

The chain combines TRBV25-1 with TRBJ2-7; TRBD2 agrees at 7 bases. Germline V CDR1 and CDR2: MGHDK, SYGVNS. Germline trimming cut 1 base from V and 5 bases from J; bases unmatched to any gene: 8. The CDR3 length is 15 residues. The CDR3 spells CASSESGGGFNEQYF. The CDR3 DNA reads as TGTGCCAGCAGTGAATCGGGAGGCGGATTCAACGAGCAGTACTTC.

The chain joins TRBV10-1 to TRBJ1-1; D ambiguous. The CDR3 contains 15 residues. V lost 4 bases and J lost 4, with 16 bases in between. From germline, CDR1 is WNHNN and CDR2 SYGVQD (reference sequence). The CDR3 loop reads CASSAEVGGSTEAFF. The CDR3 DNA reads TGCGCCAGCAGTGCTGAAGTCGGCGGGAGCACTGAAGCTTTCTTT.

This clone has just one count. Here the CDR3 DNA reads TGCGCCAGCAGCCCCCGGCGGAGCTATGGCTACACCTTC. It codes for CASSPRRSYGYTF. The V call is TRBV4-1, the J call TRBJ1-2; D gene unclear. The CDR3 runs to 13 residues. V lost 4 bases, J lost 4 bases, and 10 bases lay in between. Per the germline V gene, CDR1 is MGHRA and CDR2 is YSYEKL.

The CDR3 DNA follows: TGTGCCAGCAGCGATTTTTCAAAACAGGGGAACAACTACAATGAGCAGTTCTTC. As protein: CASSDFSKQGNNYNEQFF. V and J are TRBV5-8 and TRBJ2-1; 7 bases line up with TRBD1. Germline V CDR1 and CDR2: SGHTS, YDEGEE. V shed 4 bases and J 3 bases; nucleotides not matched to a gene: 16. The length of the CDR3 is 18 residues.

The chain has TRBV5-4 and TRBJ2-7; 10 bases match TRBD2. Losses at the gene ends were 7 bases for V and 0 bases for J; bases not matched to a gene: 4. The CDR3 contains 14 residues. CDR1 SGHNT and CDR2 YYREEE come from the germline V gene (reference sequence). This CDR3 reads CASRLAGGSYEQYF. CDR3 nucleotide sequence: TGTGCCAGCCGTTTAGCGGGAGGCTCCTACGAGCAGTACTTC.

This sequence joins TRBV5-1 and TRBJ1-1, with TRBD1 matching over 7 bases. CDR1 and CDR2 (germline): SGHRS, YFSETQ. Trimming at V came to 7 bases and at J to 5 bases, leaving 8 bases not matched to a gene. CDR3 length: 13 amino acids. The CDR3 bases are TGCGCCAGCCGGTATAAACAGGGGACTGAAGCTTTCTTT. It encodes CASRYKQGTEAFF.

The V gene is TRBV9, the J gene TRBJ1-5; TRBD1 matches at 7 bases. The ends lost 0 bases at V and 1 base at J; junction bases unmatched: 1. Germline CDR1 SGDLS, CDR2 YYNGEE. The CDR3 consists of 15 residues. The CDR3, as DNA: TGTGCCAGCAGCGTAGGACAGGGAAGCAATCAGCCCCAGCATTTT. Its protein is CASSVGQGSNQPQHF. The full variable domain, rest sourced from reference TRBV9 and TRBJ1-5, is DSGVTQTPKHLITATGQRVTLRCSPRSGDLSVYWYQQSLDQGLQFLIQYYNGEERAKGNILERFSAQQFPDLHSELNLSSLELGDSALYFCASSVGQGSNQPQHFGDGTRLSIL.

The rearrangement links TRBV27 to TRBJ1-5, with D unresolved. Germline V CDR1 and CDR2: MNHEY, SMNVEV (reference sequence). V lost 1 base and J lost 5, with 9 bases in between. CDR3 length: 14 amino acids. DNA for the CDR3: TGTGCCAGCAGTTTATTGTCGGAGTATCAGCCCCAGCATTTT. Its protein is CASSLLSEYQPQHF.

The chain recombines TRBV19 with TRBJ2-1; a weak D match, TRBD1 (6 bases). Trimming removed 4 bases at V and 9 bases at J, with 7 bases between. CDR1 is LNHDA and CDR2 is SQIVND in the germline V gene (reference sequence). The CDR3 extends over 11 amino acids. Written as DNA, the CDR3 is TGTGCCAGTAGTAGGGGGCTTGAGCAGTTCTTC. Amino acids: CASSRGLEQFF.

The chain uses TRBV19 and TRBJ2-3, with TRBD1 matching 9 bases. The CDR3 has 16 residues. Trimming took 2 bases from V and 4 from J; bases not matched to a gene: 7. Looked up from germline, CDR1 is LNHDA and CDR2 is SQIVND (reference sequence). Here the CDR3 reads CASSIFRTGESDTQYF. Written as DNA, the CDR3 is TGTGCCAGTAGTATATTCCGGACAGGGGAATCAGATACGCAGTATTTT.

The gene calls are TRBV19 and TRBJ1-1, with D unclear. The CDR3 loop spans 12 amino acids. Trimming pared 5 bases from V and 10 bases from J, leaving 14 bases between. Germline loops: CDR1 LNHDA, CDR2 SQIVND (reference sequence). The DNA for the CDR3 is TGTGCCAGTAGTTCCCCTAGCTCTGGAGCTTTCTTT. This encodes CASSSPSSGAFF.

This clone was found a few times. The identical CDR3 is also encoded by other nucleotide sequences in the sample. J is TRBJ2-7 and V is TRBV29-1; 9 bases agree with TRBD2. The CDR3 totals 11 residues. Trimming removed 4 bases from V and 5 bases from J; junction bases left unmatched: 0. Per the germline V gene, CDR1 is SQVTM and CDR2 is ANQGSEA. This CDR3 is CSVGLADEQYF. CDR3 nucleotide sequence: TGCAGCGTTGGACTAGCGGACGAGCAGTACTTC.

This rearrangement joins TRBV6-5 to TRBJ1-2; possible D gene TRBD1, 5 bases. V was pared by 4 bases and J by 8 bases, with 14 bases between. The CDR3 extends over 13 amino acids. The V gene's germline CDR1 is MNHEY and CDR2 SVGAGI. CDR3 nucleotides: TGTGCCAGCAGTTGGGGGGGGACCCTAGGCTACACCTTC. Translation gives CASSWGGTLGYTF.

The rearrangement joins TRBV29-1 to TRBJ2-7; D uncertain. The CDR3 consists of 13 residues. The germline V gene encodes CDR1 SQVTM and CDR2 ANQGSEA. Deletions cut 7 bases from V and 0 bases from J, with 13 bases between. The CDR3 sequence is CSASAVGSYEQYF. For the CDR3, the DNA is TGCAGCGCCTCCGCGGTTGGCTCCTACGAGCAGTACTTC.